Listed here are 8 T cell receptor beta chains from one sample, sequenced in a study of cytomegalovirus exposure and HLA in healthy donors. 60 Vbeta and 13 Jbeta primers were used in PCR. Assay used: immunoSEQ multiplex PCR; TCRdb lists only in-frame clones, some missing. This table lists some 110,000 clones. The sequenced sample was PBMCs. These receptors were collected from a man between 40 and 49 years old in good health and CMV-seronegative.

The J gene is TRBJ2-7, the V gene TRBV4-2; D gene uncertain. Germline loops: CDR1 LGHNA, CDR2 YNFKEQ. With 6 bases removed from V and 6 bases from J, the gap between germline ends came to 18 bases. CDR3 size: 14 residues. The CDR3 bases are TGTGCCAGCAGTCCCACGATATCCTGGGCCGAGCAGTACTTC. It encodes CASSPTISWAEQYF.

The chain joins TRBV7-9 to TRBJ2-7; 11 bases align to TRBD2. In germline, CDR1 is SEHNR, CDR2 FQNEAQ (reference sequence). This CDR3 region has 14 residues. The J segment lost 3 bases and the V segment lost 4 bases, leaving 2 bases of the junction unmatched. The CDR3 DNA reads TGTGCCAGCAGCTCTAGCGGGAGGCTCTACGAGCAGTACTTC. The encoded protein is CASSSSGRLYEQYF.

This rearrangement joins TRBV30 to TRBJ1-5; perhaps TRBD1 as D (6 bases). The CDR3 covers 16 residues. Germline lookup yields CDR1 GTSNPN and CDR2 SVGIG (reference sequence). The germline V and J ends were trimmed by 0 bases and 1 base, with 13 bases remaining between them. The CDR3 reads CAWSVRGGASNQPQHF. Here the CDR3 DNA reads TGTGCCTGGAGTGTAAGGGGGGGGGCAAGCAATCAGCCCCAGCATTTT.

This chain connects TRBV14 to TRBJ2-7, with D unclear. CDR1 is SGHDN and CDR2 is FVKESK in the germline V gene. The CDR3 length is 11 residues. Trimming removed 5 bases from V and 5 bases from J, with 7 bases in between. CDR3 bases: TGTGCCAGCAGCACCAGTCACGAGCAGTACTTC. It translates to CASSTSHEQYF. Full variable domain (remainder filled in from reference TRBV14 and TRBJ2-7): EAGVTQFPSHSVIEKGQTVTLRCDPISGHDNLYWYRRVMGKEIKFLLHFVKESKQDESGMPNNRFLAERTGGTYSTLKVQPAELEDSGVYFCASSTSHEQYFGPGTRLTVT.

The CDR3: CASSLSRFTSTDTQYF. The CDR3 coding sequence is TGTGCCAGCAGCCTAAGCAGGTTCACTAGCACAGATACGCAGTATTTT. The chain couples TRBV11-3 to TRBJ2-3, with D unresolved. CDR1 SGHNT and CDR2 YENEEA come from the germline V gene. The CDR3 is 16 residues long. With 5 bases removed from V and 0 bases from J, the gap between germline ends came to 15 bases.

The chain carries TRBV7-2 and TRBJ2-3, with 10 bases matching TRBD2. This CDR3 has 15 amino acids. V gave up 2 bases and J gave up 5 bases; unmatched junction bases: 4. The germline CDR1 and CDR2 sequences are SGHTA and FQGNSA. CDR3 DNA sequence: TGTGCCAGCAGCTTACTAGCGGGAGAGGTAGATACGCAGTATTTT. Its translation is CASSLLAGEVDTQYF.

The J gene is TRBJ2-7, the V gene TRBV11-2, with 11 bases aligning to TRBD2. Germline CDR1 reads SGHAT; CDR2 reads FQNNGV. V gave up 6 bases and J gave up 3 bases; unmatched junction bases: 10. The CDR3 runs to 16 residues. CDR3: CASRAAGTSGYYEQYF. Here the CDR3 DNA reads TGTGCCAGCAGAGCCGCCGGGACTAGCGGATACTACGAGCAGTACTTC.

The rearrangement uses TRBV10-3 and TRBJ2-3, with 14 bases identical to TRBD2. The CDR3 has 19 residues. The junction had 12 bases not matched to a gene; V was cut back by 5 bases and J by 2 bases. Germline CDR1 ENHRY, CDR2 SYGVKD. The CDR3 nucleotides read TGTGCCATCAGTCGTACCTGGGGGACTAGCGGGAGAGACACAGATACGCAGTATTTT. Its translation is CAISRTWGTSGRDTDTQYF.